The 2 T cell receptor beta chains below were found in one sample sequenced in a study of graft-versus-host responses after intestinal transplantation. The method was immunoSEQ multiplex PCR; TCRdb's version includes in-frame clones alone and lacks a portion of them. The table includes about 47,000 clones, around 96% detected once. These receptors' targets are unknown. The sequencing here drew on unstimulated CD8+ T cells sorted from spleen or lymph node cells, taken before transplant. These receptors were taken from a human donor who was the organ donor for an intestinal transplant.

The J gene is TRBJ1-6, the V gene TRBV10-3; 7 bases map to TRBD1. With V trimmed by 0 bases and J by 7 bases, 3 bases remained unmatched. Germline loops: CDR1 ENHRY, CDR2 SYGVKD. This CDR3 contains 15 residues. CDR3 bases: TGTGCCATCAGTGAGTCTGGACAGGTGAATTCACCCCTCCACTTT. This codes for CAISESGQVNSPLHF.

The V call is TRBV19, the J call TRBJ2-7, with 7 bases matching TRBD1. The CDR3 covers 11 residues. The J segment lost 9 bases and the V segment lost 9 bases, leaving 8 bases of the junction unmatched. Germline CDR1 and CDR2: LNHDA and SQIVND (reference sequence). CDR3 region: CASGVGTVQYF. As DNA, the CDR3 is TGTGCCAGCGGGGTGGGGACAGTGCAGTACTTC.